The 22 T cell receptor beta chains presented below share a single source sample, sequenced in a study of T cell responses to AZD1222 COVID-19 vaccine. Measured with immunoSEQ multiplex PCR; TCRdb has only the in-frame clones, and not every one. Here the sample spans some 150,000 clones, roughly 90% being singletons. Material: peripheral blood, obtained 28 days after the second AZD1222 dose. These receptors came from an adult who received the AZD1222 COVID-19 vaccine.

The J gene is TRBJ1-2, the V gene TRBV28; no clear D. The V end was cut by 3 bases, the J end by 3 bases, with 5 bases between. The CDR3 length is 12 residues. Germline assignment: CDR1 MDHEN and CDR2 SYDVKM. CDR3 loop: CASSLSDYGYTF. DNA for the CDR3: TGTGCCAGCAGTTTGAGCGACTATGGCTACACCTTC.

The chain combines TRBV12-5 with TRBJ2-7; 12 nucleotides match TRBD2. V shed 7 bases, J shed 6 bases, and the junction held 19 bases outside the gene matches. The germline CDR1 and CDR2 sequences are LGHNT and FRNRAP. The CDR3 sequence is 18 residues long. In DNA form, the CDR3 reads TGTGCTAGTGCCGTTTGCCGAACGGGGTGGGGACTAGCGGGCGAGCAGTACTTC. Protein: CASAVCRTGWGLAGEQYF.

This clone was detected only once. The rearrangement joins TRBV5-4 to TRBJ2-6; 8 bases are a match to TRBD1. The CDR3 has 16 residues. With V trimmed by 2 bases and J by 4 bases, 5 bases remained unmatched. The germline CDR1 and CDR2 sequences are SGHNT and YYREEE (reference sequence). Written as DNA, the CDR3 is TGTGCCAGCAGCTTTAACAGGGGGGCAGGGGCCAACGTCCTGACTTTC. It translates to CASSFNRGAGANVLTF. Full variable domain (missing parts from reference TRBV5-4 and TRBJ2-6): ETGVTQSPTHLIKTRGQQVTLRCSSQSGHNTVSWYQQALGQGPQFIFQYYREEENGRGNFPPRFSGLQFPNYSSELNVNALELDDSALYLCASSFNRGAGANVLTFGAGSRLTVL.

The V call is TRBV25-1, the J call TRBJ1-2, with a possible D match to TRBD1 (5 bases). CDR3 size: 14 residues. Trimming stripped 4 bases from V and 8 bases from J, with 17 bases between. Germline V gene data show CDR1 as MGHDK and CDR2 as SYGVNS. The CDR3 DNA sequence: TGTGCCAGCAGTGCTTTCACGGGGCCCGGAGGCTACACCTTC. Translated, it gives CASSAFTGPGGYTF.

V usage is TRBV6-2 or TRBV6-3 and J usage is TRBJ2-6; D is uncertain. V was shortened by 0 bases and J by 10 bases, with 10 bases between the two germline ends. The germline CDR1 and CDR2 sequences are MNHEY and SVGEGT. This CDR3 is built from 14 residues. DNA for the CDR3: TGTGCCAGCAGTTACTCGGGCACAGTAAACGTCCTGACTTTC. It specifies CASSYSGTVNVLTF.

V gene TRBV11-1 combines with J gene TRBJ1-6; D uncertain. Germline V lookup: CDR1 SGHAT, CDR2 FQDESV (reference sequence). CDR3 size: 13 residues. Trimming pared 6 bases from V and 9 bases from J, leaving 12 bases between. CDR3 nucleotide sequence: TGTGCCAGCAGGCCCCGTGAAGGTTCACCCCTCCACTTT. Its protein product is CASRPREGSPLHF.

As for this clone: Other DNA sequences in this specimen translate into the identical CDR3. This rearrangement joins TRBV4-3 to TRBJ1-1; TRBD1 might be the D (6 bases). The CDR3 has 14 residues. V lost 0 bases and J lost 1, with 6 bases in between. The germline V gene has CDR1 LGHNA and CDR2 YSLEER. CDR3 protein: CASSQDRGNTEAFF. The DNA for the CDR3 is TGCGCCAGCAGCCAAGACAGGGGGAACACTGAAGCTTTCTTT.

CDR3 sequence (DNA): TGTGCCAGTAGCGAAAGGGGGAGAGTGTCCTACGAGCAGTACTTC. It specifies CASSERGRVSYEQYF. The chain uses TRBV19 and TRBJ2-7; TRBD1 might be the D (6 bases). The V gene lost 6 bases and the J gene lost 1 base, with 16 bases spanning the gap. CDR3 length: 15 residues. Germline CDR1 and CDR2: LNHDA and SQIVND (reference sequence).

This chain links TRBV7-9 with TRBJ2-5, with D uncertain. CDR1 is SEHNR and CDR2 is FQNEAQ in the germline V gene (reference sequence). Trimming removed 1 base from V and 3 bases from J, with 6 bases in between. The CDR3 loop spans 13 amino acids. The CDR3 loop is CASSLGQKETQYF. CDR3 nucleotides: TGTGCCAGCAGCTTAGGCCAAAAAGAGACCCAGTACTTC.

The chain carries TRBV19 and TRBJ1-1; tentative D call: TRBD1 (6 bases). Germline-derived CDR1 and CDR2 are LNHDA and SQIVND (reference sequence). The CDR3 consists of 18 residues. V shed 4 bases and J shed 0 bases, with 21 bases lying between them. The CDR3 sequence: CASSTSGQQGNVNTEAFF. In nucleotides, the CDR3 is TGTGCCAGTAGTACCTCAGGGCAACAGGGTAACGTGAACACTGAAGCTTTCTTT.

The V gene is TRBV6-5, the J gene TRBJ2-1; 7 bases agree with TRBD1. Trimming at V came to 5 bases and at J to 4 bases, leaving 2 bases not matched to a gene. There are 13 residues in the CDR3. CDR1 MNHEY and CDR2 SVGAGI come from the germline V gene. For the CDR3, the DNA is TGTGCCAGCAGTACGACAGGGTACAATGAGCAGTTCTTC. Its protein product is CASSTTGYNEQFF.

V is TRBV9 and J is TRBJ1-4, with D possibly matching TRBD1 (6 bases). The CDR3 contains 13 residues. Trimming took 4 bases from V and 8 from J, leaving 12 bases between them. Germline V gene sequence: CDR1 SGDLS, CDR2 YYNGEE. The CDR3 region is CASSTMQGEKLFF. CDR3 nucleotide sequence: TGTGCCAGCAGCACCATGCAGGGGGAAAAACTGTTTTTT. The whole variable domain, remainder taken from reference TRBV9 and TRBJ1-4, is DSGVTQTPKHLITATGQRVTLRCSPRSGDLSVYWYQQSLDQGLQFLIQYYNGEERAKGNILERFSAQQFPDLHSELNLSSLELGDSALYFCASSTMQGEKLFFGSGTQLSVL.

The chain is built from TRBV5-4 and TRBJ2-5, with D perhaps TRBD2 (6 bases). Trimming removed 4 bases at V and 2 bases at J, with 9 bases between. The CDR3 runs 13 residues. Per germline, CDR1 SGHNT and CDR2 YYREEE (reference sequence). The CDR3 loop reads CASSLGLQETQYF. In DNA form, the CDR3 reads TGTGCCAGCAGCCTGGGACTTCAAGAGACCCAGTACTTC.

For the CDR3, the DNA is TGTGCCAGTAGTCCGGGGACTAGCGGGAGGACTGAGCAGTTCTTC. Its protein is CASSPGTSGRTEQFF. This chain joins TRBV19 and TRBJ2-1, with TRBD2 matching 15 bases. With V trimmed by 5 bases and J by 9 bases, 5 bases remained unmatched. This CDR3 contains 15 residues. Looked up from germline, CDR1 is LNHDA and CDR2 is SQIVND (reference sequence).

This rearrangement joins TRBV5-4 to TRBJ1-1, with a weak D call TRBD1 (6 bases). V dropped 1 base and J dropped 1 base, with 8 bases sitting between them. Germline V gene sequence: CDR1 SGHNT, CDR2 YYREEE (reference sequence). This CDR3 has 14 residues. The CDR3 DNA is TGTGCCAGCAGCTTGTTCAGGGGGAACACTGAAGCTTTCTTT. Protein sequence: CASSLFRGNTEAFF.

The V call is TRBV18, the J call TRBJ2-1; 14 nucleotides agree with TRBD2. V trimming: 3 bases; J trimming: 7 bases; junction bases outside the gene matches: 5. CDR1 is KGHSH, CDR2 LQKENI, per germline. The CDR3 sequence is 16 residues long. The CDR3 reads CASSPPGTSGSNEQFF. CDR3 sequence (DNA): TGTGCCAGCTCACCGCCCGGGACTAGCGGGAGTAATGAGCAGTTCTTC.

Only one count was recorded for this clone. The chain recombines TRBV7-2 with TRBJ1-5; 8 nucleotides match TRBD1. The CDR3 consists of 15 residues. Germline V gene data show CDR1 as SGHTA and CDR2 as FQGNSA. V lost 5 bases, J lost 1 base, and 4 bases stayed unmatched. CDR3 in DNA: TGTGCCAGCAGCACAGGGGGACGAAGCAATCAGCCCCAGCATTTT. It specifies CASSTGGRSNQPQHF.

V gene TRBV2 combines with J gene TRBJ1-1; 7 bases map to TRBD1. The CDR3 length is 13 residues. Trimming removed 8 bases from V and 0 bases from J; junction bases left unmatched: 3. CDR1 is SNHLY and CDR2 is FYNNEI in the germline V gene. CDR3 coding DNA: TGTGCCAGCGGGACAGACATGAACACTGAAGCTTTCTTT. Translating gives CASGTDMNTEAFF.

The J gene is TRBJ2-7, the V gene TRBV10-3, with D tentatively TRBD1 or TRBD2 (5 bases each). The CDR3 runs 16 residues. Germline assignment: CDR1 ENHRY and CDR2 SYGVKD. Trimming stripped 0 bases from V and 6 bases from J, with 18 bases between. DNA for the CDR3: TGTGCCATCAGTGAGTCCCCGCAGGGTCTAGCTTCCGAGCAGTACTTC. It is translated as CAISESPQGLASEQYF.

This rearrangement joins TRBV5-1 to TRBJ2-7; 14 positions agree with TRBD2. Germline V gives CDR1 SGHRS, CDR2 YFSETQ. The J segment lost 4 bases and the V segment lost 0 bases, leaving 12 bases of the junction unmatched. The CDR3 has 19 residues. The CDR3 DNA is TGCGCCAGCAGCTTGGAACCGACTAGCGGGAGGGCCTCAGCATACGAGCAGTACTTC. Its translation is CASSLEPTSGRASAYEQYF.

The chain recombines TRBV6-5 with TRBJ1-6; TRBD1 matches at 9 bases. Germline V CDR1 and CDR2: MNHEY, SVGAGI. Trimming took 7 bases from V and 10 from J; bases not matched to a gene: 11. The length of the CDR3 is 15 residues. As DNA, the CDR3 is TGTGCCAGCACCACGGGACAGGGCCATAGGTCACCCCTCCACTTT. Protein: CASTTGQGHRSPLHF.

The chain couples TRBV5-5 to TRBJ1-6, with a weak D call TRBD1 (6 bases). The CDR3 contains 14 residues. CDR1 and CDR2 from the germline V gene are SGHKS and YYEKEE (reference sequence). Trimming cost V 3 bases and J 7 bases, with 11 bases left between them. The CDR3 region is CASSWEGGNSPLHF. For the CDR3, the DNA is TGTGCCAGCAGCTGGGAAGGGGGAAATTCACCCCTCCACTTT. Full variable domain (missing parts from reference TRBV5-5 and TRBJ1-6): DAGVTQSPTHLIKTRGQQVTLRCSPISGHKSVSWYQQVLGQGPQFIFQYYEKEERGRGNFPDRFSARQFPNYSSELNVNALLLGDSALYLCASSWEGGNSPLHFGNGTRLTVT.